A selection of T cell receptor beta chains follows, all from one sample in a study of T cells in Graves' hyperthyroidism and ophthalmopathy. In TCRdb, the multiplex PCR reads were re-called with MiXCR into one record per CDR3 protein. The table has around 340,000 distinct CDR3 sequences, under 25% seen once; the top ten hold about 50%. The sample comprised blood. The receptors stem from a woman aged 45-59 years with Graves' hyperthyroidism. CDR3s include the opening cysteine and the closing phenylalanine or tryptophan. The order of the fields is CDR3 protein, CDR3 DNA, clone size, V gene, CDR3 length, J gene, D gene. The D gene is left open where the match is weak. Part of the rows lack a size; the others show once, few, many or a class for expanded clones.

CDR3 protein: CASSFPHGANYGYTF; CDR3 DNA: TGTGCCAGCAGTTTCCCACACGGAGCTAACTATGGCTACACCTTC; clone size: many; V gene: TRBV28; CDR3 length: 15; J gene: TRBJ1-2; D gene: NA
CDR3 protein: CASSLPQGDGIYEQYF; CDR3 DNA: TGTGCCAGCAGCTTACCCCAGGGGGATGGTATCTACGAGCAGTACTTC; clone size: many; V gene: TRBV7-9; CDR3 length: 16; J gene: TRBJ2-7; D gene: TRBD1
CDR3 protein: CASSLLLGTYEQYF; CDR3 DNA: TGTGCCAGCAGTTTACTGCTGGGCACCTACGAGCAGTACTTC; clone size: NA; V gene: TRBV6-9; CDR3 length: 14; J gene: TRBJ2-7; D gene: NA
CDR3 protein: CASSLALTEIQETQYF; CDR3 DNA: TGTGCCAGCAGCTTAGCGCTAACGGAGATCCAAGAGACCCAGTACTTC; clone size: NA; V gene: TRBV11-2; CDR3 length: 16; J gene: TRBJ2-5; D gene: NA
CDR3 protein: CASSYSGQGNEQYF; CDR3 DNA: TGCGCCAGCAGCTACTCCGGACAGGGCAACGAGCAGTACTTC; clone size: many; V gene: TRBV5-1; CDR3 length: 14; J gene: TRBJ2-7; D gene: TRBD1
CDR3 protein: CASTLGGGRGPHEQYF; CDR3 DNA: TGTGCCAGCACCTTAGGGGGCGGGAGGGGCCCCCACGAGCAGTACTTC; clone size: few; V gene: TRBV12-3/TRBV12-4; CDR3 length: 16; J gene: TRBJ2-7; D gene: TRBD2
CDR3 protein: CASSLFQIGGANEQFF; CDR3 DNA: TGTGCCAGCAGCTTATTTCAGATCGGGGGGGCGAATGAGCAGTTCTTC; clone size: NA; V gene: TRBV5-6; CDR3 length: 16; J gene: TRBJ2-1; D gene: TRBD2
CDR3 protein: CASSLDWRGASGYTF; CDR3 DNA: TGTGCCAGCAGTTTAGATTGGCGGGGGGCGAGTGGCTACACCTTC; clone size: NA; V gene: TRBV12-3/TRBV12-4; CDR3 length: 15; J gene: TRBJ1-2; D gene: NA
CDR3 protein: CATKRGQGFGYTF; CDR3 DNA: TGTGCCACCAAACGAGGACAGGGCTTTGGCTACACCTTC; clone size: many; V gene: TRBV27; CDR3 length: 13; J gene: TRBJ1-2; D gene: TRBD1
CDR3 protein: CAWTSGGAGQPQHF; CDR3 DNA: TGTGCCTGGACCTCAGGGGGCGCTGGGCAGCCCCAGCATTTT; clone size: NA; V gene: TRBV30; CDR3 length: 14; J gene: TRBJ1-5; D gene: TRBD1
CDR3 protein: CASSSAVPRGYGYTF; CDR3 DNA: TGTGCCAGCAGTTCAGCGGTCCCCCGGGGCTATGGCTACACCTTC; clone size: NA; V gene: TRBV28; CDR3 length: 15; J gene: TRBJ1-2; D gene: NA
CDR3 protein: CSVDGTSGRDHEQFF; CDR3 DNA: TGCAGCGTTGATGGGACTAGCGGAAGGGATCATGAGCAGTTCTTC; clone size: many; V gene: TRBV29-1; CDR3 length: 15; J gene: TRBJ2-1; D gene: TRBD2
CDR3 protein: CASSSSGLAGGYEQYF; CDR3 DNA: TGTGCCAGCAGTTCGAGTGGACTAGCGGGAGGTTACGAGCAGTACTTC; clone size: many; V gene: TRBV27; CDR3 length: 16; J gene: TRBJ2-7; D gene: TRBD2
CDR3 protein: CASSAGTGGLHQPQHF; CDR3 DNA: TGTGCCAGCAGCGCAGGGACAGGGGGTCTCCATCAGCCCCAGCATTTT; clone size: many; V gene: TRBV9; CDR3 length: 16; J gene: TRBJ1-5; D gene: TRBD1
CDR3 protein: CASSLEGSSNEQFF; CDR3 DNA: TGTGCCAGCAGCTTAGAAGGATCCTCCAATGAGCAGTTCTTC; clone size: NA; V gene: TRBV7-3; CDR3 length: 14; J gene: TRBJ2-1; D gene: NA
CDR3 protein: CASSPGRRSGANVLTF; CDR3 DNA: TGTGCCAGCAGTCCAGGACGTCGCTCTGGGGCCAACGTCCTGACTTTC; clone size: many; V gene: TRBV6-1; CDR3 length: 16; J gene: TRBJ2-6; D gene: NA
CDR3 protein: CASSEYGTINEKLFF; CDR3 DNA: TGTGCCAGCAGTGAATACGGCACAATTAATGAAAAACTGTTTTTT; clone size: NA; V gene: TRBV25-1; CDR3 length: 15; J gene: TRBJ1-4; D gene: NA
CDR3 protein: CATSDRESGSTDTQYF; CDR3 DNA: TGTGCCACCAGTGACCGAGAGAGCGGTAGCACAGATACGCAGTATTTT; clone size: many; V gene: TRBV24-1; CDR3 length: 16; J gene: TRBJ2-3; D gene: NA
CDR3 protein: CASSQSGGHNSPLHF; CDR3 DNA: TGTGCCAGCAGCCAATCGGGAGGGCATAATTCACCCCTCCACTTT; clone size: NA; V gene: TRBV14; CDR3 length: 15; J gene: TRBJ1-6; D gene: NA
CDR3 protein: CASSGRSSGRANQYF; CDR3 DNA: TGTGCCAGCAGCGGGAGGTCTAGCGGGAGGGCTAACCAGTACTTC; clone size: NA; V gene: TRBV7-8; CDR3 length: 15; J gene: TRBJ2-5; D gene: TRBD2
CDR3 protein: CASSQVAGGPSNEQYF; CDR3 DNA: TGTGCCAGCAGCCAAGTGGCGGGAGGGCCCTCAAACGAGCAGTACTTC; clone size: few; V gene: TRBV4-2; CDR3 length: 16; J gene: TRBJ2-7; D gene: TRBD2
CDR3 protein: CASTSGTGELFF; CDR3 DNA: TGTGCCAGCACTAGTGGTACCGGGGAGCTGTTTTTT; clone size: many; V gene: TRBV6-2/TRBV6-3; CDR3 length: 12; J gene: TRBJ2-2; D gene: NA
CDR3 protein: CTLQGRDSYEQYF; CDR3 DNA: TGCACACTGCAGGGGCGGGACTCCTACGAGCAGTACTTC; clone size: few; V gene: TRBV20-1; CDR3 length: 13; J gene: TRBJ2-7; D gene: NA
CDR3 protein: CATSDPGTSPEETQYF; CDR3 DNA: TGTGCCACCAGTGACCCGGGGACTAGTCCGGAAGAGACCCAGTACTTC; clone size: NA; V gene: TRBV24-1; CDR3 length: 16; J gene: TRBJ2-5; D gene: TRBD2
CDR3 protein: CATRNGFGTEAFF; CDR3 DNA: TGTGCCACCAGAAACGGTTTTGGCACTGAAGCTTTCTTT; clone size: many; V gene: TRBV24-1; CDR3 length: 13; J gene: TRBJ1-1; D gene: NA
CDR3 protein: CSATPPLGGRSYEQYF; CDR3 DNA: TGCAGTGCTACCCCCCCTTTAGGAGGACGATCCTACGAGCAGTACTTC; clone size: many; V gene: TRBV20-1; CDR3 length: 16; J gene: TRBJ2-7; D gene: NA
CDR3 protein: CASGSTTLYRAHSYNEQFF; CDR3 DNA: TGTGCTAGTGGTTCCACTACGTTGTACAGGGCACATTCCTACAATGAGCAGTTCTTC; clone size: many; V gene: TRBV12-5; CDR3 length: 19; J gene: TRBJ2-1; D gene: NA
CDR3 protein: CSASGAGASDTQYF; CDR3 DNA: TGCAGTGCTAGCGGAGCGGGGGCATCAGATACGCAGTATTTT; clone size: many; V gene: TRBV20-1; CDR3 length: 14; J gene: TRBJ2-3; D gene: TRBD2
CDR3 protein: CASRTSGGITDTQYF; CDR3 DNA: TGTGCCAGCAGAACTAGCGGGGGGATCACAGATACGCAGTATTTT; clone size: many; V gene: TRBV12-3/TRBV12-4; CDR3 length: 15; J gene: TRBJ2-3; D gene: TRBD2
CDR3 protein: CASIIRDRNEAFF; CDR3 DNA: TGTGCCAGCATAATTAGGGACAGGAATGAAGCTTTCTTT; clone size: many; V gene: TRBV6-2/TRBV6-3; CDR3 length: 13; J gene: TRBJ1-1; D gene: TRBD1
CDR3 protein: CASSQDRGVLGGELFF; CDR3 DNA: TGTGCCAGCAGCCAAGACAGGGGGGTCCTAGGTGGGGAGCTGTTTTTT; clone size: once; V gene: TRBV2; CDR3 length: 16; J gene: TRBJ2-2; D gene: TRBD1
CDR3 protein: CASSFKTSADTQYF; CDR3 DNA: TGTGCCAGCAGCTTTAAGACTAGCGCAGATACGCAGTATTTT; clone size: few; V gene: TRBV5-6; CDR3 length: 14; J gene: TRBJ2-3; D gene: TRBD2
CDR3 protein: CASRTGGLPWGQPQHF; CDR3 DNA: TGTGCCAGCAGAACAGGGGGCTTACCTTGGGGTCAGCCCCAGCATTTT; clone size: NA; V gene: TRBV28; CDR3 length: 16; J gene: TRBJ1-5; D gene: TRBD1
CDR3 protein: CASSPRTGVSGLYEQYF; CDR3 DNA: TGTGCCAGCAGCCCCCGGACAGGCGTTAGCGGTCTGTACGAGCAGTACTTC; clone size: NA; V gene: TRBV9; CDR3 length: 17; J gene: TRBJ2-7; D gene: NA
CDR3 protein: CASSLFPQSSYNEQFF; CDR3 DNA: TGCGCCAGCAGCTTATTTCCCCAGAGCTCCTACAATGAGCAGTTCTTC; clone size: many; V gene: TRBV5-1; CDR3 length: 16; J gene: TRBJ2-1; D gene: NA
CDR3 protein: CASSQDSPWSSYNEQFF; CDR3 DNA: TGTGCCAGCAGCCAGGACAGTCCTTGGAGCTCCTACAATGAGCAGTTCTTC; clone size: many; V gene: TRBV5-8; CDR3 length: 17; J gene: TRBJ2-1; D gene: NA
CDR3 protein: CASSEAGLTYEQYF; CDR3 DNA: TGTGCCAGCAGTGAAGCGGGACTTACCTACGAGCAGTACTTC; clone size: NA; V gene: TRBV2; CDR3 length: 14; J gene: TRBJ2-7; D gene: NA
CDR3 protein: CASSLVSGGTGELFF; CDR3 DNA: TGTGCCAGCAGCTTAGTCAGCGGGGGCACCGGGGAGCTGTTTTTT; clone size: many; V gene: TRBV7-3; CDR3 length: 15; J gene: TRBJ2-2; D gene: TRBD2
CDR3 protein: CASSFGRGGQPQHF; CDR3 DNA: TGTGCCAGCAGCTTCGGCAGGGGAGGTCAGCCCCAGCATTTT; clone size: many; V gene: TRBV7-2; CDR3 length: 14; J gene: TRBJ1-5; D gene: NA
CDR3 protein: CASSQEQGASNEQFF; CDR3 DNA: TGTGCCAGCTCACAGGAACAGGGGGCGAGTAATGAGCAGTTCTTC; clone size: NA; V gene: TRBV18; CDR3 length: 15; J gene: TRBJ2-1; D gene: TRBD1
CDR3 protein: CASRWTVGEAFF; CDR3 DNA: TGTGCCAGCAGATGGACCGTCGGTGAAGCTTTCTTT; clone size: many; V gene: TRBV7-2; CDR3 length: 12; J gene: TRBJ1-1; D gene: NA
CDR3 protein: CSACGGTSGRETQYF; CDR3 DNA: TGCAGCGCCTGTGGTGGGACTAGCGGGAGGGAGACCCAGTACTTC; clone size: many; V gene: TRBV29-1; CDR3 length: 15; J gene: TRBJ2-5; D gene: TRBD2
CDR3 protein: CASRGRGFETQYF; CDR3 DNA: TGTGCCAGCAGGGGGCGGGGTTTCGAGACCCAGTACTTC; clone size: NA; V gene: TRBV27; CDR3 length: 13; J gene: TRBJ2-5; D gene: NA
CDR3 protein: CASKPQNSYNEQFF; CDR3 DNA: TGTGCCAGCAAACCACAGAACTCCTACAATGAGCAGTTCTTC; clone size: NA; V gene: TRBV6-2/TRBV6-3; CDR3 length: 14; J gene: TRBJ2-1; D gene: NA
CDR3 protein: CASSVAYGSRGYTF; CDR3 DNA: TGTGCCAGCAGCGTAGCTTATGGGTCCCGTGGCTACACCTTC; clone size: few; V gene: TRBV9; CDR3 length: 14; J gene: TRBJ1-2; D gene: NA
CDR3 protein: CASSPQDSNQPQHF; CDR3 DNA: TGTGCCAGCAGTCCGCAGGACAGCAATCAGCCCCAGCATTTT; clone size: many; V gene: TRBV12-3/TRBV12-4; CDR3 length: 14; J gene: TRBJ1-5; D gene: NA
CDR3 protein: CASSQVAPSGTGELFF; CDR3 DNA: TGTGCCAGCAGCCAAGTTGCCCCATCGGGCACCGGGGAGCTGTTTTTT; clone size: many; V gene: TRBV3-1; CDR3 length: 16; J gene: TRBJ2-2; D gene: NA